This T cell receptor beta chain was captured by sequencing in a study of T cell changes during pregnancy in multiple sclerosis. Only in-frame clones appear in the TCRdb table, and some are missing; sequencing was by immunoSEQ multiplex PCR. The sample consists of about 130,000 clones, about 96% of them appearing once. Trimming took 6 bases from V and 7 from J; bases not matched to a gene: 5. Germline loops: CDR1 SQVTM, CDR2 ANQGSEA. This CDR3 is built from 11 residues. This sequence was found in a female donor with multiple sclerosis, enrolled in a pregnancy study. The V call is TRBV29-1, the J call TRBJ1-2, with 7 bases aligning to TRBD1. Sequenced material: peripheral blood, taken after pregnancy. The CDR3 here is CSVGGEGGYTF. The CDR3 DNA reads TGCAGCGTAGGGGGCGAGGGTGGCTACACCTTC.